A selection of T cell receptor beta chains follows, all from one sample in a study of OX40 agonist ivuxolimab in advanced cancers. Sequenced by immunoSEQ multiplex PCR; TCRdb stores in-frame clones only, minus some. In the table there are 72,000 or so clones, 87% of which are singletons. Sample: CD4+ or CD8+ T cells sorted from blood, taken in a trial of the OX40 agonist ivuxolimab. The receptors here all came from an adult with an advanced solid tumor such as melanoma, head and neck, liver or kidney cancer. Each CDR3 is given with its conserved first and last residue. The order of the fields is D gene, J gene, V gene, clone size, CDR3 DNA, CDR3 protein. D genes are given only for firm matches. For some rows the clone size is stated as once, few or many, or as a class when expanded; others skip it.

- TRBJ1-6 TRBV7-3 - TGTGCCAGCAGCCCCACCCCCGGTACTAATTCACCCCTCCACTTT CASSPTPGTNSPLHF
- TRBJ1-6 TRBV27 - TGTGCCAGCAGTTTTGAGGGATATAATTCACCCCTCCACTTT CASSFEGYNSPLHF
- TRBJ2-7 TRBV7-9 - TGTGCCAGCAGCTATGAAGGGGCGAACGAGCAGTACTTC CASSYEGANEQYF
- TRBJ2-7 TRBV29-1 few TGCAGCGTTGGGGACAAGAACTACGAGCAGTACTTC CSVGDKNYEQYF
- TRBJ2-7 TRBV5-1 - TGCGCCAGCAGCTTGGGACAGGCCTCCTACGAGCAGTACTTC CASSLGQASYEQYF
- TRBJ1-4 TRBV27 - TGTGCCAGCAGTTTATCAGGCAGGGACCCCGAAAAACTGTTTTTT CASSLSGRDPEKLFF
- TRBJ2-3 TRBV9 - TGTGCCAGCAGCGTAGAGGCCAGGGGCGGTGCAGATACGCAGTATTTT CASSVEARGGADTQYF
TRBD2 TRBJ2-7 TRBV28 - TGTGCCAGCAGTCGGACTAGCGGGAGAGCCTACGAGCAGTACTTC CASSRTSGRAYEQYF
TRBD2 TRBJ2-3 TRBV30 - TGTGCCTGGGGAGGGGCGGGAGCGCGAAGCACAGATACGCAGTATTTT CAWGGAGARSTDTQYF
TRBD1 TRBJ2-4 TRBV30 - TGTGCCTGGAGTCTCAGCCGCGCGACAGGGTTGGCCAAAAACATTCAGTACTTC CAWSLSRATGLAKNIQYF
- TRBJ2-5 TRBV7-7 - TGTGCCAGCAGCCTTGGGGTTCGGACAGTCCAAGAGACCCAGTACTTC CASSLGVRTVQETQYF
- TRBJ1-2 TRBV6-5 once TGTGCCAGCAGTGACCTGGGGATTCCCTATGGCTACACCTTC CASSDLGIPYGYTF
- TRBJ1-1 TRBV7-9 - TGTGCCAGCAGATCACTAGGCACTGAAGCTTTCTTT CASRSLGTEAFF